This TCR beta chain derives from a study of response to subunit inactivated influenza vaccine. CDR3 length equals 15 residues. Germline CDR1 and CDR2: SGHTA and FQGNSA. The V and J ends lost 5 bases and 6 bases, in that order; junction bases with no gene match: 10. Study-wide results and limits: The authors suggested that every seasonal influenza vaccination recruits few new T cells.

MiXCR, run by TCRdb on the RT-PCR reads, gives a single entry per CDR3 protein. The repertoire holds about 620,000 distinct CDR3 sequences, with roughly 10% as singletons. To note about this clonotype: Its antigen is undetermined.

The same specimen was also included in a second study, on T cells expressing NK-cell markers. Per that study: Template switching by 5'RACE with UMIs generated the TCR beta cDNA. Seven of the eight sequenced donors were classified as HCMV-seropositive, and one was classified as seronegative.

This receptor was identified in a man in his forties or fifties who received an inactivated influenza vaccine. This sample comprised PBMCs from blood, obtained on the day of vaccination. J is TRBJ1-2 and V is TRBV7-2, with TRBD1 matching 9 bases. DNA of the CDR3: TGTGCCAGCAGCCGAACCATGGACAGGGGCGATGGCTACACCTTC. This codes for CASSRTMDRGDGYTF.